One sample yielded the 8 T cell receptor beta chains listed below, sequenced in a study of OX40 agonist ivuxolimab in advanced cancers. Generated by immunoSEQ multiplex PCR, the TCRdb table keeps only in-frame clones and is missing some. The repertoire includes roughly 3,500 clones, around 79% of them detected once, and roughly 85% sits in the top ten. The sequencing here drew on CD4+ or CD8+ T cells sorted from blood, taken in a trial of the OX40 agonist ivuxolimab. These receptors all stem from an adult with an advanced solid tumor such as melanoma, head and neck, liver or kidney cancer.

The chain links TRBV6-5 to TRBJ2-2; D tentatively reads TRBD1 or TRBD2 (6 bases each). In germline, CDR1 is MNHEY, CDR2 SVGAGI. Trimming stripped 1 base from V and 5 bases from J, with 11 bases between. CDR3 length equals 15 residues. CDR3 sequence: CASSYWGAQTGELFF. The CDR3 coding sequence is TGTGCCAGCAGTTACTGGGGGGCGCAAACCGGGGAGCTGTTTTTT.

There are many counts of this clone. The genes are TRBV10-2 and TRBJ1-5; D is possibly TRBD1 (6 bases). This CDR3 has 15 amino acids. Germline CDR1 WSHSY, CDR2 SAAADI. V lost 10 bases to trimming and J lost 0 bases, with 16 bases between them. The CDR3 loop is CATADSFNSNQPQHF. Written as DNA, the CDR3 is TGCGCCACCGCGGACAGTTTCAATAGCAATCAGCCCCAGCATTTT.

The rearrangement links TRBV7-9 to TRBJ1-1; 8 bases agree with TRBD1. The junction had 8 bases not matched to a gene; V was cut back by 5 bases and J by 0 bases. CDR3 length equals 16 residues. The V gene's germline CDR1 is SEHNR and CDR2 FQNEAQ (reference sequence). The CDR3, as DNA: TGTGCCAGCAGCCAGTGGACAGGGTTTATGAACACTGAAGCTTTCTTT. It codes for CASSQWTGFMNTEAFF.

The sample holds a few counts of this clone. The chain joins TRBV27 to TRBJ2-4; D remains ambiguous. Trimming stripped 2 bases from V and 1 base from J, with 0 bases between. This CDR3 has 12 residues. The germline V gene has CDR1 MNHEY and CDR2 SMNVEV (reference sequence). In DNA, the CDR3 is TGTGCCAGCAGTTTAGCCAAAAACATTCAGTACTTC. The encoded protein is CASSLAKNIQYF.

V and J are TRBV7-6 and TRBJ2-1; perhaps TRBD2 as D (6 bases). Trimming pared 1 base from V and 0 bases from J, leaving 13 bases between. The CDR3 sequence is 17 residues long. Germline-derived CDR1 and CDR2 are SGHVS and FNYEAQ. The CDR3 nucleotides are TGTGCCAGCAGCTTAGGTGTGGGACTCAGCTCCTACAATGAGCAGTTCTTC. Its translation: CASSLGVGLSSYNEQFF.

About this clone itself: A read error may produce the germline difference seen at one junction end. The CDR3 bases are TGTGCCAGCAGCCGTTGGCATCACGAGGACAAGTCGGGCCAACGTCCTGATTTC. It specifies CASSRWHHEDKSGQRPDF. The V call is TRBV7-1, the J call TRBJ2-6; D perhaps matches TRBD1 (5 bases). TRBV7-1 is an ORF; its function is uncertain. The CDR3 runs 18 residues.

J is TRBJ2-7 and V is TRBV28, with a possible D match to TRBD1 (5 bases). V lost 3 bases and J lost 7, with 10 bases in between. The CDR3 runs to 12 residues. Germline CDR1 MDHEN, CDR2 SYDVKM. The CDR3: CASSFRQGEQYF. In nucleotides, the CDR3 is TGTGCCAGCAGTTTTCGTCAGGGTGAGCAGTACTTC.

V usage is TRBV19 and J usage is TRBJ2-7; 8 bases map to TRBD2. The ends lost 4 bases at V and 7 bases at J; junction bases unmatched: 9. CDR3 length: 14 amino acids. Per the germline V gene, CDR1 is LNHDA and CDR2 is SQIVND (reference sequence). CDR3 coding DNA: TGTGCCAGTAGTACATATGACCCTAGCGGGGAGCAGTACTTC. Protein product: CASSTYDPSGEQYF.